The entry below gives a single T cell receptor beta chain sequence along with its context. The CDR3 spans 16 residues. The germline V gene has CDR1 LNHDA and CDR2 SQIVND (reference sequence). V lost 6 bases and J 5 bases, leaving 22 bases between the germline ends. These data originate in a study of T cell responses to AZD1222 COVID-19 vaccine. At the level of the study: Pooling of second doses given at about 4 or about 12 weeks was done.

The repertoire was sequenced with immunoSEQ multiplex PCR; TCRdb's copy has only in-frame clones and lacks some. The sample holds about 110,000 clones; about 94% are singletons and the top ten take around 2%. The material was peripheral blood, obtained on day 0 of AZD1222 vaccination. The V gene is TRBV19, the J gene TRBJ2-5; D is ambiguous. This clonotype originated in an adult in good health. The CDR3 reads CASSKGRPSPGETQYF. The CDR3 DNA sequence: TGTGCCAGTAGCAAGGGTAGGCCCTCCCCCGGGGAGACCCAGTACTTC.